The 14 T cell receptor beta chains in this list originate from one sample, sequenced in a study of blood T cell repertoires in COVID-19. Only in-frame clones appear in the TCRdb table, and some are missing; sequencing was by immunoSEQ multiplex PCR. The profile shows over 75,000 clones, more than 70% of them singletons. The specimen was peripheral blood. All receptors derive from a woman at least 80 years old with acute or convalescent COVID-19.

The chain joins TRBV12-3 or TRBV12-4 to TRBJ1-2; the D gene is possibly TRBD1 (5 bases). CDR3 length: 13 amino acids. V shed 6 bases and J shed 1 base, with 9 bases lying between them. The CDR3 nucleotides are TGTGCCAGCAGCCATGACAGTAACTATGGCTACACCTTC. Protein product: CASSHDSNYGYTF.

The chain carries TRBV7-3 and TRBJ1-2; 7 nucleotides match TRBD1. This CDR3 contains 13 residues. Trimming took 5 bases from V and 4 from J; bases not matched to a gene: 4. Germline V CDR1 and CDR2: SGHTA, FQGTGA. CDR3 nucleotides: TGTGCCAGCAGCCCCCGACAGGGCTATGGCTACACCTTC. This gives the protein CASSPRQGYGYTF. The whole variable domain, remainder taken from reference TRBV7-3 and TRBJ1-2, is GAGVSQTPSNKVTEKGKYVELRCDPISGHTALYWYRQSLGQGPEFLIYFQGTGAADDSGLPNDRFFAVRPEGSVSTLKIQRTERGDSAVYLCASSPRQGYGYTFGSGTRLTVV.

The genes are TRBV7-2 and TRBJ1-2; tentative D call: TRBD1 (5 bases). Germline V gene lookup returns CDR1 SGHTA and CDR2 FQGNSA. CDR3 length: 16 residues. Deletions cut 4 bases from V and 0 bases from J, with 15 bases between. CDR3 residues: CASSYLIGGANYGYTF. The CDR3 nucleotides are TGTGCCAGCAGCTACCTAATCGGGGGAGCTAACTATGGCTACACCTTC.

The chain uses TRBV7-6 and TRBJ1-5; 9 nucleotides match TRBD1. J lost 4 bases, V lost 1 base, and 14 bases had no gene match. CDR1 is SGHVS and CDR2 is FNYEAQ in the germline V gene. The CDR3 is made up of 19 amino acids. The CDR3 DNA reads TGTGCCAGCAGCTTAGTTCCATGGGACAGGGAGGAGGGTAATCAGCCCCAGCATTTT. It yields the protein CASSLVPWDREEGNQPQHF.

The J gene is TRBJ1-1, the V gene TRBV30, with D maybe TRBD1 (6 bases). The ends were cut back, 7 bases at V and 8 bases at J, with 14 bases in the middle. CDR1 is GTSNPN, CDR2 SVGIG, per germline (reference sequence). The length of the CDR3 is 11 residues. In DNA, the CDR3 is TGTGCCTCCTCGCGGACAGAAGAAGCTTTCTTT. Its translation is CASSRTEEAFF.

The chain couples TRBV29-1 to TRBJ1-1; 9 bases line up with TRBD1. V shed 7 bases, J shed 0 bases, and the junction held 3 bases outside the gene matches. Germline V gives CDR1 SQVTM, CDR2 ANQGSEA. CDR3 length: 13 residues. In DNA, the CDR3 is TGCAGCGGGGGGACAGGGATGAACACTGAAGCTTTCTTT. Encoded protein: CSGGTGMNTEAFF.

This chain links TRBV4-2 with TRBJ1-5, with 7 bases aligning to TRBD1. The CDR3 totals 16 residues. J was trimmed by 3 bases and V by 0 bases; bases with no gene match: 5. Germline assignment: CDR1 LGHNA and CDR2 YNFKEQ. The CDR3, as DNA: TGTGCCAGCAGCCAAGATGGGACAGTCTCCAATCAGCCCCAGCATTTT. Translation gives CASSQDGTVSNQPQHF.

This chain links TRBV28 with TRBJ1-3, with 11 nucleotides matching TRBD1. This CDR3 has 17 residues. Germline loops: CDR1 MDHEN, CDR2 SYDVKM. V shed 5 bases, J shed 1 base, and the junction held 7 bases outside the gene matches. In nucleotides, the CDR3 is TGTGCCAGCAGTGGCGGACAGGGGGCTAATTCTGGAAACACCATATATTTT. This sequence encodes CASSGGQGANSGNTIYF.

The CDR3 here is CASSRGGGDEKLFF. In nucleotides, the CDR3 is TGTGCCAGCAGTAGGGGAGGAGGGGACGAAAAACTGTTTTTT. The V gene is TRBV6-5, the J gene TRBJ1-4; tentative D call: TRBD1 (5 bases). Germline V gene sequence: CDR1 MNHEY, CDR2 SVGAGI. V was trimmed by 5 bases and J by 8 bases, leaving 15 bases between them. CDR3 size: 14 residues.

This rearrangement joins TRBV5-1 to TRBJ2-3; 9 bases map to TRBD2. CDR3 size: 16 residues. Germline V gene lookup returns CDR1 SGHRS and CDR2 YFSETQ. V lost 4 bases to trimming and J lost 5 bases; unmatched junction nucleotides: 11. CDR3 residues: CASSTRPGLAKDTQYF. The CDR3 nucleotides are TGCGCCAGCAGCACACGCCCGGGACTAGCAAAAGATACGCAGTATTTT. Filled out from reference TRBV5-1 and TRBJ2-3, the complete variable domain reads KAGVTQTPRYLIKTRGQQVTLSCSPISGHRSVSWYQQTPGQGLQFLFEYFSETQRNKGNFPGRFSGRQFSNSRSEMNVSTLELGDSALYLCASSTRPGLAKDTQYFGPGTRLTVL.

The chain couples TRBV9 to TRBJ2-7; 11 nucleotides line up with TRBD1. Losses at the gene ends were 0 bases for V and 5 bases for J; bases not matched to a gene: 7. The length of the CDR3 is 16 residues. Germline V gene data show CDR1 as SGDLS and CDR2 as YYNGEE. CDR3 sequence reads: CASSVAAGQGAHEQYF. The CDR3 DNA follows: TGTGCCAGCAGCGTAGCTGCAGGACAGGGGGCCCACGAGCAGTACTTC.

The chain employs TRBV9 and TRBJ2-5; D not certain. The CDR3 extends over 12 amino acids. V was cut by 3 bases and J by 3 bases, with 6 bases left in between. Germline lookup yields CDR1 SGDLS and CDR2 YYNGEE. This CDR3 reads CASSAHEETQYF. CDR3 nucleotide sequence: TGTGCCAGCAGCGCCCATGAAGAGACCCAGTACTTC.

V gene TRBV4-3 combines with J gene TRBJ2-7; a possible D gene is TRBD1 (6 bases). The germline V and J ends were trimmed by 5 bases and 2 bases, with 10 bases remaining between them. Germline V gives CDR1 LGHNA, CDR2 YSLEER. This CDR3 is built from 13 residues. CDR3 in DNA: TGCGCCAGCAGCGAAGGACAGACCTACGAGCAGTACTTC. It yields the protein CASSEGQTYEQYF.

This chain uses TRBV4-1 with TRBJ1-2; TRBD1 aligns across 7 bases. Germline-derived CDR1 and CDR2 are MGHRA and YSYEKL. CDR3 size: 15 residues. V was pared by 4 bases and J by 5 bases, with 10 bases of the junction left unmatched. CDR3 amino acids: CASSPPGQLFYGYTF. DNA for the CDR3: TGCGCCAGCAGCCCCCCGGGACAGCTTTTTTATGGCTACACCTTC.